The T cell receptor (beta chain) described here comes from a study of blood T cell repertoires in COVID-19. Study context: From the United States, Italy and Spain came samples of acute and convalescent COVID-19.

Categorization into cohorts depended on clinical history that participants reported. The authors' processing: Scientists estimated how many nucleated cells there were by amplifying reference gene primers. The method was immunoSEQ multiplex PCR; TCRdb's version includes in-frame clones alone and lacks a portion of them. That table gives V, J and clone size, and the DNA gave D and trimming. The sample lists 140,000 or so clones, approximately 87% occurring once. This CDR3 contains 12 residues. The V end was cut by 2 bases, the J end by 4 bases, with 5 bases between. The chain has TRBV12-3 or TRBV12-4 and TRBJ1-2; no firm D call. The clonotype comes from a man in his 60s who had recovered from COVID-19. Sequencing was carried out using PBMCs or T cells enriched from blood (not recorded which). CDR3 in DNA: TGTGCCAGCAGTTTAACAGTCTATGGCTACACCTTC. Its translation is CASSLTVYGYTF.